The TCR beta chain under discussion was sequenced for a study of control samples from healthy donors and cancer patients. Some clones are missing from TCRdb's copy, which holds only in-frame ones; the method was immunoSEQ multiplex PCR. The sample consists of some 130,000 clones, approximately 94% of them appearing once. The CDR3 is 13 amino acids. The ends were cut back, 2 bases at V and 0 bases at J, with 5 bases in the middle. CDR1 is GTSNPN, CDR2 SVGIG, per germline (reference sequence). The chain joins TRBV30 to TRBJ1-5; D is uncertain. Specimen: PBMCs. The source is a man in his fifties or sixties with head and neck cancer. The CDR3 coding sequence is TGTGCCTGGAGTCCTGGTAGCAATCAGCCCCAGCATTTT. Protein sequence: CAWSPGSNQPQHF.